The rows below give T cell receptor beta chains drawn from one sample of a study of blood T cell repertoires in COVID-19. Here immunoSEQ multiplex PCR was the method, and the copy in TCRdb shows in-frame clones only, minus some. The sample consists of 75,000 to 95,000 clones, 75% to 90% of them appearing once. The sample was peripheral blood. The receptors originated from a human donor in a cohort sampled during active COVID-19. Each CDR3 is given without its conserved first and last residue.

v_call cdr3_length cdr3_aa
TRBV14 12 ASSVRAGPYEQY
TRBV28 12 ASSLDSYQETQY
TRBV21-1 14 ASSPPHRDPHYGYT
TRBV28 15 ASSLPPGGVLSYEQY
TRBV27 14 ASSQVGAGPTDTQY
TRBV2 13 ASSWTGATNTEAF
TRBV28 17 ASSWPGVMAGGFTDTQY
TRBV5-6 15 ASSFWTGSRGANVLT
TRBV3-1/TRBV3-2 11 ASSGGPGETQY
TRBV2 15 ASGVGPSGSSYNEQF
TRBV5-1 13 ASSLAGFRNTEAF
TRBV5-6 11 ASQGQSSYEQY
TRBV5-4 13 ASSYDRANNSPLH
TRBV6-6 12 ASSQTGSIEPQH
TRBV11-3 11 ASSLGSGREQY
TRBV7-6 14 ASSLKTGRNTGELF
TRBV5-6 12 ASSGTGVNTEAF
TRBV7-7 13 ASSPGLAGAYEQY
TRBV27 11 ASSLDDSFEQF
TRBV6-5 13 ASIPGGGKNTEAF
TRBV27 13 ASSLGGQGTGGYT
TRBV10-3 10 ATRQGPEKLF
TRBV5-1 12 ASSSAGGYGEQY
TRBV6-5 10 ASSRDFLELF
TRBV28 11 ASSLDSYNEQF
TRBV6-5 13 ASSPSRQAAYGYT
TRBV11-2 16 ASSSIPTSGISTDTQY
TRBV18 12 ASSRTGSTDTQY
TRBV28 13 ASTLLVHRNSPLH